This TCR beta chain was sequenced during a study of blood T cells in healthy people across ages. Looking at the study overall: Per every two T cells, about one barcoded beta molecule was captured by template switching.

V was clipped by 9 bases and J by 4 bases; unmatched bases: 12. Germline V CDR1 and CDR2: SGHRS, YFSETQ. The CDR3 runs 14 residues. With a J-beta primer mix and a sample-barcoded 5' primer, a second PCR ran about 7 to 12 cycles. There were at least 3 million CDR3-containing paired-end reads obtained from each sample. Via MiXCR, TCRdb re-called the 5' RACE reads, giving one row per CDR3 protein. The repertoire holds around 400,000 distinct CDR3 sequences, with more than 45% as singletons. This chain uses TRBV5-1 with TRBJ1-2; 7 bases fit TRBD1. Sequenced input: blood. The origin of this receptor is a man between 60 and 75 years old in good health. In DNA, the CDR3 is TGCGCCACCTCGCTCGAAGGGACAGTCTATGGCTACACCTTC. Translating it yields CATSLEGTVYGYTF.